This T cell receptor beta chain was recovered during a study of PD-1 blockade in classical Hodgkin lymphoma. Every patient relapsed after autologous stem cell transplantation, and brentuximab vedotin exposure varied. Points on this clone: Its antigen remains unknown.

This CDR3 region has 13 residues. Germline-derived CDR1 and CDR2 are SGHDN and FVKESK. V was clipped by 5 bases and J by 5 bases, with 10 bases between them. The repertoire was sequenced with immunoSEQ multiplex PCR; TCRdb's copy has only in-frame clones and lacks some. Of under 100,000 clones in the sample, 92% were seen once. Study results and limitations: At C4D1, TCR diversity had climbed significantly for CD4+ cells, though not for CD8+ cells. Complete responders' baseline diversity resembled that of newly diagnosed patients.

The chain recombines TRBV14 with TRBJ2-1, with D possibly matching TRBD1 (5 bases). This receptor was identified in a human donor with classical Hodgkin lymphoma. The input for sequencing was peripheral blood mononuclear cells (PBMCs), taken before the second cycle of nivolumab. CDR3 nucleotides: TGTGCCAGCAGCGTAGGGGCAAACAATGAGCAGTTCTTC. Its translation: CASSVGANNEQFF.